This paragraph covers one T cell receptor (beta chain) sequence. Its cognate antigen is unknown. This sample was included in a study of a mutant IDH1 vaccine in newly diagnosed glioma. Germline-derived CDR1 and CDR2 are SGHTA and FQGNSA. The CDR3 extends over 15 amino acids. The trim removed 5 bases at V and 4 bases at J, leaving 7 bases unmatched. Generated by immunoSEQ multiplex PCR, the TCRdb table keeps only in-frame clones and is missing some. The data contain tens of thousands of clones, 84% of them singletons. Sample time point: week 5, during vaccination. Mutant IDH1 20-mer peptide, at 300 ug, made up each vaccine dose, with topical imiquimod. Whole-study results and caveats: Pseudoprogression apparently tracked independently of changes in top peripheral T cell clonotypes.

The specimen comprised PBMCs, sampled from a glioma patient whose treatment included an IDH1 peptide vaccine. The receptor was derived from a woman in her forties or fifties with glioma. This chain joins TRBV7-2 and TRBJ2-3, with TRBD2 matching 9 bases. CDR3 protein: CASSARWTSADTQYF. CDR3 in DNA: TGTGCCAGCAGCGCCCGTTGGACTAGCGCAGATACGCAGTATTTT.